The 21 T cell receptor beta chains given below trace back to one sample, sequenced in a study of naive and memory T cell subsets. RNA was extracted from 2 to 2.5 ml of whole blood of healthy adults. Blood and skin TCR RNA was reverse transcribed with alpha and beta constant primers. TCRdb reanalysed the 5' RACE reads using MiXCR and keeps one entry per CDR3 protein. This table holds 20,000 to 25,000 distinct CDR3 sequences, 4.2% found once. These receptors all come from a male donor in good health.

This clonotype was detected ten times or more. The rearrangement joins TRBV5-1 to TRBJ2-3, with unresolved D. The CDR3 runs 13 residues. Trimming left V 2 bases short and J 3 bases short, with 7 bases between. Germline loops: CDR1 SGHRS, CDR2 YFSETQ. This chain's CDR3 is CASSFTMTDTQYF. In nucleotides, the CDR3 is TGCGCCAGCAGCTTCACTATGACAGATACGCAGTATTTT.

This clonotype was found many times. DNA of the CDR3: TGCAGCGTTGAAGGGATAGAGGGGTACAATGAGCAGTTCTTC. As protein: CSVEGIEGYNEQFF. The chain couples TRBV29-1 to TRBJ2-1, with D perhaps given as TRBD1 or TRBD2 (5 bases each). V lost 1 base to trimming and J lost 4 bases, with 11 bases between them. The germline V gene encodes CDR1 SQVTM and CDR2 ANQGSEA. This CDR3 spans 14 amino acids.

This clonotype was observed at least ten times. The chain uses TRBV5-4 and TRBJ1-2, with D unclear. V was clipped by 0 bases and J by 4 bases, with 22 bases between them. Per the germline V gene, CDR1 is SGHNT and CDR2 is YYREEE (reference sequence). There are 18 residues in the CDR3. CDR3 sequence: CASSLGPLGSKIAYGYTF. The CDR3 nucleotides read TGTGCCAGCAGCTTGGGCCCTCTCGGGAGCAAAATAGCCTATGGCTACACCTTC.

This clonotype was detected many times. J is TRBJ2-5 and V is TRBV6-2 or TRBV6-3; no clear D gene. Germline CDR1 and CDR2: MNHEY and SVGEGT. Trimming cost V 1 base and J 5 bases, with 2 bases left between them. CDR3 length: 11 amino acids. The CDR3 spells CASSYLETQYF. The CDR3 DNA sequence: TGTGCCAGCAGTTACTTGGAGACCCAGTACTTC.

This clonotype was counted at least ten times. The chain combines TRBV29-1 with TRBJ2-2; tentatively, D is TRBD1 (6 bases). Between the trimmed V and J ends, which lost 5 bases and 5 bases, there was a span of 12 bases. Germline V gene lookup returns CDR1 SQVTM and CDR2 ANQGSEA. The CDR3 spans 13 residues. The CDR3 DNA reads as TGCAGCGTTCGGCAGGGGTGGACCGGGGAGCTGTTTTTT. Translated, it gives CSVRQGWTGELFF.

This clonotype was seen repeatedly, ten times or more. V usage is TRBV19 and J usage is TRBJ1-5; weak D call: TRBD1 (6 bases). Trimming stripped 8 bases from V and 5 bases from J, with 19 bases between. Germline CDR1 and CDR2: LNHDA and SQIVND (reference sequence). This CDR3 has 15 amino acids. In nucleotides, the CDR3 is TGTGCCAGTTCCGATAGGGGGGGAAAGCATCAGCCCCAGCATTTT. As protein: CASSDRGGKHQPQHF.

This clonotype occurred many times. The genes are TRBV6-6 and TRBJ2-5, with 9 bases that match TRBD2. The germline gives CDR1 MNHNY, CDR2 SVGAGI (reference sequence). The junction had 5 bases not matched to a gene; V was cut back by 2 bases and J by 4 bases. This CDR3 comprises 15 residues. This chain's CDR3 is CASSYESGRIETQYF. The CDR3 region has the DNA TGTGCCAGCAGTTACGAGAGCGGGAGGATAGAGACCCAGTACTTC.

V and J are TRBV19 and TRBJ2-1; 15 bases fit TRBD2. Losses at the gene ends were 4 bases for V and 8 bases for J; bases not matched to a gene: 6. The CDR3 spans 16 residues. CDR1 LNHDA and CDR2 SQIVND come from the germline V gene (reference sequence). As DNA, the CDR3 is TGTGCCAGTAGTAAGGGACTAGCGGGGGGCCGCGATGAGCAGTTCTTC. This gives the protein CASSKGLAGGRDEQFF.

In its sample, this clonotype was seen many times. CDR3 in amino acids: CASSYSRRLAANTGELFF. The CDR3 coding sequence is TGTGCCAGCAGTTACTCCCGTCGGCTAGCAGCGAACACCGGGGAGCTGTTTTTT. The chain is built from TRBV6-5 and TRBJ2-2, with TRBD2 as a possible D gene (5 bases). Trimming removed 0 bases from V and 0 bases from J, with 14 bases in between. CDR1 is MNHEY, CDR2 SVGAGI, per germline. This CDR3 is built from 18 residues.

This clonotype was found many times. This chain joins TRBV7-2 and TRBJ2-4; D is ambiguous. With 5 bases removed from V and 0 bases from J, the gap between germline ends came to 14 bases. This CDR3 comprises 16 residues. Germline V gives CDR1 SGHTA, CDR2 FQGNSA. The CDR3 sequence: CASSPPELIAKNIQYF. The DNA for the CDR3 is TGTGCCAGCAGCCCCCCCGAGCTTATAGCCAAAAACATTCAGTACTTC.

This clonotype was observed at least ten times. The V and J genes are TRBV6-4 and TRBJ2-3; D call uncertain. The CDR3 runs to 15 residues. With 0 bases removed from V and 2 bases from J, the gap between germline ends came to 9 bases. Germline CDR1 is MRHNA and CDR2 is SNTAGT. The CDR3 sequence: CASSDSEQITDTQYF. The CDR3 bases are TGTGCCAGCAGTGACTCTGAACAAATCACAGATACGCAGTATTTT.

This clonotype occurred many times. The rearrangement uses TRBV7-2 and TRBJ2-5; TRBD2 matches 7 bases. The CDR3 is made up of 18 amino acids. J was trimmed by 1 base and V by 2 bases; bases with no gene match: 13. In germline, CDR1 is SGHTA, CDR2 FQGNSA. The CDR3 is CASSLRPGGSGAQETQYF. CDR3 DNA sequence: TGTGCCAGCAGCTTAAGGCCTGGAGGGAGCGGGGCCCAAGAGACCCAGTACTTC.

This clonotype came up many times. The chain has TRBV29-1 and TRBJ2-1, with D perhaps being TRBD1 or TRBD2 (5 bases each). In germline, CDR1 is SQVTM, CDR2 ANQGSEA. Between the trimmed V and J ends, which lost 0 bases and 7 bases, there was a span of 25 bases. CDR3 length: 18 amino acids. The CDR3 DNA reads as TGCAGCGTTGAAGATCGGGACCGGTTGAGGGTTCCCCCTAATGAGCAGTTCTTC. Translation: CSVEDRDRLRVPPNEQFF.

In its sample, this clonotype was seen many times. Here the CDR3 DNA reads TGTGCCAGCAGTACCCCGGGAAACTGGGACTCCTACGAGCAGTACTTC. It yields the protein CASSTPGNWDSYEQYF. The J gene is TRBJ2-7, the V gene TRBV28; weak D call: TRBD2 (5 bases). CDR3 length equals 16 residues. The germline V gene encodes CDR1 MDHEN and CDR2 SYDVKM. Trimming removed 5 bases from V and 0 bases from J, with 17 bases in between.

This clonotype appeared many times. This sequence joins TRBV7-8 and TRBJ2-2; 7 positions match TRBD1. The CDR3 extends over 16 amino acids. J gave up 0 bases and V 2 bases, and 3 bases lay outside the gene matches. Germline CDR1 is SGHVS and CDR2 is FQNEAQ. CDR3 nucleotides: TGTGCCAGCAGCTTACTCGACAGGGCGAACACCGGGGAGCTGTTTTTT. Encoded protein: CASSLLDRANTGELFF.

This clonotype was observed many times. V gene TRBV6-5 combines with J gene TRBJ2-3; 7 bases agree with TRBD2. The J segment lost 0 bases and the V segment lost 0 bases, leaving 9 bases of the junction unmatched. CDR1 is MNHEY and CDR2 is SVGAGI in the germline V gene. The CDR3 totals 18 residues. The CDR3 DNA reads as TGTGCCAGCAGTTACTCGAGAAGGCGGGGGTTAAGCACAGATACGCAGTATTTT. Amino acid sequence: CASSYSRRRGLSTDTQYF.

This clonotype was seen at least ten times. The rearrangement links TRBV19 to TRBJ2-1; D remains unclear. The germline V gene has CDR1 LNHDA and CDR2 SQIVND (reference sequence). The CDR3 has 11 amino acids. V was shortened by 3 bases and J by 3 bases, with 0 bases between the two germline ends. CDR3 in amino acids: CASSIYNEQFF. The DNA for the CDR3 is TGTGCCAGTAGTATCTACAATGAGCAGTTCTTC.

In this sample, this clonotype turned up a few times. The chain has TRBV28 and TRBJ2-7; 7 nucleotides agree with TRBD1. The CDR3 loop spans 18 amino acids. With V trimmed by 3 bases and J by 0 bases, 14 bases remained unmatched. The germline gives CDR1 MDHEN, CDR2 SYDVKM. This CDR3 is CASSFVGSLGQHSYEQYF. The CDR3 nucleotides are TGTGCCAGCAGTTTCGTAGGCAGTCTGGGACAGCACTCCTACGAGCAGTACTTC. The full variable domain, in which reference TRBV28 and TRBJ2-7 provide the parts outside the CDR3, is DVKVTQSSRYLVKRTGEKVFLECVQDMDHENMFWYRQDPGLGLRLIYFSYDVKMKEKGDIPEGYSVSREKKERFSLILESASTNQTSMYLCASSFVGSLGQHSYEQYFGPGTRLTVT.

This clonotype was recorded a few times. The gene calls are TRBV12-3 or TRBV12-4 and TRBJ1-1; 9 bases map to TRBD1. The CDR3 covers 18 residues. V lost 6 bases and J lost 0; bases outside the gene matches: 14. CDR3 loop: CASREDRGSQRMNTEAFF. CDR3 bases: TGTGCCAGCAGGGAAGACAGGGGGTCACAACGAATGAACACTGAAGCTTTCTTT.

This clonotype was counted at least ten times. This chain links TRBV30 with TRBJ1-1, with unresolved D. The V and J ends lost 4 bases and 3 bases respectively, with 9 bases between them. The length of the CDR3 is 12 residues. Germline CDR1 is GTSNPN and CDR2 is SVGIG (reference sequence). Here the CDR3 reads CAWNYGHTEAFF. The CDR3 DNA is TGTGCCTGGAATTACGGCCACACTGAAGCTTTCTTT.

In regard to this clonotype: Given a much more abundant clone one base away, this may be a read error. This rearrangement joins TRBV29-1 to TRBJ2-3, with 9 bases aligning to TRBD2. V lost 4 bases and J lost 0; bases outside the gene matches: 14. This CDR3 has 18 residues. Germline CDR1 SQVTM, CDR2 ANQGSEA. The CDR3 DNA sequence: TGCAGCGTTGTGGGGGCCTTTGGAGCGGGGGGCAGCACAGATACGCAGTATTTT. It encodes CSVVGAFGAGGSTDTQYF.